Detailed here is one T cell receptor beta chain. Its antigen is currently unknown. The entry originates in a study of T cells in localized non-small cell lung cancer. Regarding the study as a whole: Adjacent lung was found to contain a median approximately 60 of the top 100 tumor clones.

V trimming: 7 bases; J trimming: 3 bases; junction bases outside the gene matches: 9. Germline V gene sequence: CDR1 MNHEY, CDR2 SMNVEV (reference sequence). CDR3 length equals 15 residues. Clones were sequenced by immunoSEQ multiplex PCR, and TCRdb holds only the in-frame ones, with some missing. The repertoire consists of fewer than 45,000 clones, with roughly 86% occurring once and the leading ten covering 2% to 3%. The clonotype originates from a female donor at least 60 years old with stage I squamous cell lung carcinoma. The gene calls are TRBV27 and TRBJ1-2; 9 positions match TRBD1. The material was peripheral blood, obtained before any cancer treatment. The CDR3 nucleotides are TGTGCCAGCACCCCCCACAGGGGGCAAGACTATGGCTACACCTTC. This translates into CASTPHRGQDYGYTF.